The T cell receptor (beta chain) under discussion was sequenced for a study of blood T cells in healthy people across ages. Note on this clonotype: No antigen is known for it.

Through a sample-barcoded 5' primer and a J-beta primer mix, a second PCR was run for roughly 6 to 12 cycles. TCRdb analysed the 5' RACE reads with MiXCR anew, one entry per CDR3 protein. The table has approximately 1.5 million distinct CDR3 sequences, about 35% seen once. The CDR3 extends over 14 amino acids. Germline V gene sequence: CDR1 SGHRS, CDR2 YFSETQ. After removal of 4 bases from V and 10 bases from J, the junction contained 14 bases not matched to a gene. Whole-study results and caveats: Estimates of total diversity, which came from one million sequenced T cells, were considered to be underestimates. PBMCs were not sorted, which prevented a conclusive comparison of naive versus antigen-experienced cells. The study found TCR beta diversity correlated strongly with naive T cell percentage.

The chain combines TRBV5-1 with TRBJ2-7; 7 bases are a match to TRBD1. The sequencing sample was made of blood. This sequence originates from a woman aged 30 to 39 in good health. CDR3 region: CASSVQGPGETQYF. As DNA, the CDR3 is TGCGCCAGCAGCGTACAGGGGCCTGGGGAAACCCAGTACTTC.